Here is one T cell receptor (beta chain) with its context. Its antigen is still unknown. This CDR3 contains 12 residues. Germline V CDR1 and CDR2: MDHEN, SYDVKM. V lost 7 bases, J lost 2 bases, and 8 bases lay in between. The sample is drawn from a study of blood T cells in healthy people across ages. Then a second PCR, running about 7 to 11 cycles, was carried out with a sample-barcoded 5' primer and a J-beta primer mix. Tagging of each cDNA molecule was performed by a template-switch adaptor with 12 random nucleotides. TCRdb re-called the 5' RACE reads through MiXCR, storing one row per CDR3 protein. The sample holds around 800,000 distinct CDR3 sequences, approximately 48% seen once. Findings of the study overall: The diversity estimates, figures obtained from one million T cells, were considered underestimates. As age increased, TCR beta diversity per million T cells fell in a roughly linear fashion. PBMCs that were unsorted prevented a conclusive naive versus antigen-experienced comparison.

V usage is TRBV28 and J usage is TRBJ1-2; TRBD1 is a possible D gene (5 bases). What was sequenced was blood. The receptor was isolated from a man between 60 and 75 years old in good health. CDR3 in amino acids: CASNRQNYGYTF. DNA for the CDR3: TGTGCCAGCAACCGACAGAACTATGGCTACACCTTC.